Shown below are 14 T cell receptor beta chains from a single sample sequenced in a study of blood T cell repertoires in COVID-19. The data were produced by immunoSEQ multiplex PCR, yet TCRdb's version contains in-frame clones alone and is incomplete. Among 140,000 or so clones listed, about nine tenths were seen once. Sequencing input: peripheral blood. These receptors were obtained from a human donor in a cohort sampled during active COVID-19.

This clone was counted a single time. For the CDR3, the DNA is TGTGCCAGCAATTTATACAGGGACACTGAAGCTTTCTTT. It translates to CASNLYRDTEAFF. The chain combines TRBV6-5 with TRBJ1-1; TRBD1 might be the D (6 bases). This CDR3 region has 13 residues. Germline values: CDR1 MNHEY, CDR2 SVGAGI. The ends were cut back, 7 bases at V and 3 bases at J, with 12 bases in the middle.

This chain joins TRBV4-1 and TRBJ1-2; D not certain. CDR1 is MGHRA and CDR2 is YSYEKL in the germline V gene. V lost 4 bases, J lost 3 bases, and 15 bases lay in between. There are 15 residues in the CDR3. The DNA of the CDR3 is TGCGCCAGCAGCCCACTATCGACGGACTACTATGGCTACACCTTC. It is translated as CASSPLSTDYYGYTF.

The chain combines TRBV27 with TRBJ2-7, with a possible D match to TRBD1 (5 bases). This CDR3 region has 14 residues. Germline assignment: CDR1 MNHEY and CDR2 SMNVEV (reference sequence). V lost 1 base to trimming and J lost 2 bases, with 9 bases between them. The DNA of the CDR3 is TGTGCCAGCAGTTTATACTTGGGGCCCTACGAGCAGTACTTC. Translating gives CASSLYLGPYEQYF.

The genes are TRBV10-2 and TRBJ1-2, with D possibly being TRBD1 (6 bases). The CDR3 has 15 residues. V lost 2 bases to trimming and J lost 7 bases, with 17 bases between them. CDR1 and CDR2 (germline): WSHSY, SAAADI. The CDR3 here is CASSERRGGAGGYTF. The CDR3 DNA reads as TGCGCCAGCAGTGAGCGCAGAGGGGGTGCAGGTGGCTACACCTTC.

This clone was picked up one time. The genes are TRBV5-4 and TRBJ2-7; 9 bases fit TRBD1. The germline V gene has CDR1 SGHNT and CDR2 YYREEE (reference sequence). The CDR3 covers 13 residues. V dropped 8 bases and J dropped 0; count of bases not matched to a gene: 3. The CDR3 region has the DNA TGTGCCAGTGGACAGGGGAGCTCCTACGAGCAGTACTTC. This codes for CASGQGSSYEQYF.

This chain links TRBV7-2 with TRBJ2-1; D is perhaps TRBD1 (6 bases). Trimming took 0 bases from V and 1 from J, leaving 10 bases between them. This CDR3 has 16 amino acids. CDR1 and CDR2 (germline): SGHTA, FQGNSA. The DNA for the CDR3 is TGTGCCAGCAGCTTAGCGGGGCAGGGGTCCTACAATGAGCAGTTCTTC. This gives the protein CASSLAGQGSYNEQFF.

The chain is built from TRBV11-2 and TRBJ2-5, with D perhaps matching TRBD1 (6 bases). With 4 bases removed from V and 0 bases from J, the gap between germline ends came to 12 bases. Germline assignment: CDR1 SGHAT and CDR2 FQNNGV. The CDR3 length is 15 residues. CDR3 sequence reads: CASSSGTPNQETQYF. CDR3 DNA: TGTGCCAGCAGCTCAGGGACACCGAACCAAGAGACCCAGTACTTC.

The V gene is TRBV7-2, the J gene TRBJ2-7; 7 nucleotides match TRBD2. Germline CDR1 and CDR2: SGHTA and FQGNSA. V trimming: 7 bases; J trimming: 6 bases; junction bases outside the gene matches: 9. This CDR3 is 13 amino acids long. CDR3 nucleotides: TGTGCCAGCACAGGGCAGGGAGGGCTCGAGCAGTACTTC. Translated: CASTGQGGLEQYF.

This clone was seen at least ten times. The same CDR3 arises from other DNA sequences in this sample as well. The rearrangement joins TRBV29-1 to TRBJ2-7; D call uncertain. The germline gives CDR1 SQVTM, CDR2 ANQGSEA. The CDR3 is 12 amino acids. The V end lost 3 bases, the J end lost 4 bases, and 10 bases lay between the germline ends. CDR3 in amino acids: CSVEEPRYEQYF. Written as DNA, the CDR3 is TGCAGCGTTGAGGAGCCCCGATACGAGCAGTACTTC.

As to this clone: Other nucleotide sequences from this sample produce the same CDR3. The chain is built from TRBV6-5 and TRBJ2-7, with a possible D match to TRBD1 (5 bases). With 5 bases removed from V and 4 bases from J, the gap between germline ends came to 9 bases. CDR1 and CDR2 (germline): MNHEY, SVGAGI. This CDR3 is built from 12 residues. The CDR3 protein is CASSRQGYEQYF. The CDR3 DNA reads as TGTGCCAGCAGTCGTCAGGGATACGAGCAGTACTTC.

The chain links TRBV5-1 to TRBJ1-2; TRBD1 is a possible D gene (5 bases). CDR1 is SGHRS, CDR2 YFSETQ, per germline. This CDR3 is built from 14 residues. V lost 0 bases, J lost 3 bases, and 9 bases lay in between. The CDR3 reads CASSLARVDYGYTF. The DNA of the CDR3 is TGCGCCAGCAGCTTGGCCAGGGTGGACTATGGCTACACCTTC.

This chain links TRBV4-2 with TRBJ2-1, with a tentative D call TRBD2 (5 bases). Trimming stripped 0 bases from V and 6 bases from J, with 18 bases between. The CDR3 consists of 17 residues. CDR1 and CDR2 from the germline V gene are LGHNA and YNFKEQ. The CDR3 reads CASSQDPGERLGNEQFF. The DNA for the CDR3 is TGTGCCAGCAGCCAAGATCCTGGGGAGCGTTTGGGCAATGAGCAGTTCTTC.

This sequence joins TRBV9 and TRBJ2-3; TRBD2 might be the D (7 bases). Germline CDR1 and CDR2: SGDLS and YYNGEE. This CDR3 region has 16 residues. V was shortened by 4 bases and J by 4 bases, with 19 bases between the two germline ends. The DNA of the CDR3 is TGTGCCAGCAGCCCGGTAGGGGGGGCCGGATCAGATACGCAGTATTTT. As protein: CASSPVGGAGSDTQYF.

The CDR3 DNA reads TGTGCCAGCAGCCGACTCTCAGGGGACACTGAAGCTTTCTTT. This gives the protein CASSRLSGDTEAFF. This chain connects TRBV14 to TRBJ1-1; a possible D gene is TRBD1 (6 bases). The V and J ends lost 4 bases and 3 bases respectively, with 12 bases between them. The length of the CDR3 is 14 residues. Germline V gene sequence: CDR1 SGHDN, CDR2 FVKESK.